These 9 T cell receptor beta chains originate from one sample sequenced in a study of cytomegalovirus exposure and HLA in healthy donors (dated by TCRdb to 2015 to 2018). Library construction relied on the immunoSEQ multiplex PCR assay. The multiplex PCR relied on a mix of 60 forward primers for TCR Vbeta segments and 13 reverse primers for TCR Jbeta segments. This immuneACCESS table, as held by TCRdb, lists in-frame sequences with V and J called but not all clones. Of the missing ones, under half trace to an unresolved V gene in checked studies; the others have no known cause. Present in this sample are 100,000 to 150,000 clones, roughly four fifths of which were seen just once. The ten largest account for around 11% of the sample. Sequenced material: PBMCs. These receptors originate from a male donor in good health and CMV-seropositive.

The chain has TRBV7-2 and TRBJ1-5; D remains ambiguous. Trimming took 2 bases from V and 5 from J, leaving 10 bases between them. CDR1 SGHTA and CDR2 FQGNSA come from the germline V gene. The CDR3 spans 14 residues. This chain's CDR3 is CASSLSPGDQPQHF. CDR3 coding DNA: TGTGCCAGCAGCTTATCTCCCGGTGATCAGCCCCAGCATTTT.

The chain links TRBV5-8 to TRBJ2-7, with TRBD2 matching over 10 bases. This CDR3 is built from 15 residues. Germline V gene data show CDR1 as SGHTS and CDR2 as YDEGEE. V gave up 4 bases and J gave up 7 bases; unmatched junction bases: 11. The CDR3 region has the DNA TGTGCCAGCAGCCCCGGGACTAGCGCCTTAGGGGAGCAGTACTTC. Translation gives CASSPGTSALGEQYF.

This clone was recorded once. The chain is built from TRBV5-6 and TRBJ2-4; D is ambiguous. The germline V gene encodes CDR1 SGHDT and CDR2 YYEEEE. This CDR3 has 14 amino acids. Trimming took off 0 bases at V and 0 bases at J, with 4 bases between the two ends. CDR3 nucleotides: TGTGCCAGCAGCTTGGGACTAGCCAAAAACATTCAGTACTTC. As protein: CASSLGLAKNIQYF.

This clone is a singleton in its sample. The V call is TRBV28, the J call TRBJ2-7; D is perhaps TRBD1 (6 bases). Looked up from germline, CDR1 is MDHEN and CDR2 is SYDVKM. Trimming removed 1 base from V and 6 bases from J, with 16 bases in between. The CDR3 sequence is 15 residues long. The CDR3 bases are TGTGCCAGCAGTTTATTGGGGCAGGGGTTGCGCGAGCAGTACTTC. Its translation: CASSLLGQGLREQYF.

The rearrangement links TRBV5-1 to TRBJ2-5; a weak D match, TRBD2 (6 bases). This CDR3 is 15 amino acids long. V lost 4 bases, J lost 3 bases, and 16 bases lay in between. In germline, CDR1 is SGHRS, CDR2 YFSETQ. CDR3 sequence reads: CASSHLRTGEETQYF. Written as DNA, the CDR3 is TGCGCCAGCAGCCATTTGAGAACGGGAGAAGAGACCCAGTACTTC. The whole variable domain, filled in from reference TRBV5-1 and TRBJ2-5, reads KAGVTQTPRYLIKTRGQQVTLSCSPISGHRSVSWYQQTPGQGLQFLFEYFSETQRNKGNFPGRFSGRQFSNSRSEMNVSTLELGDSALYLCASSHLRTGEETQYFGPGTRLLVL.

This chain connects TRBV7-3 to TRBJ2-1; no definite D call. Germline V gene data show CDR1 as SGHTA and CDR2 as FQGTGA. The CDR3 contains 18 residues. V lost 3 bases and J 8 bases, leaving 26 bases between the germline ends. As DNA, the CDR3 is TGTGCCAGCAGCTTCGGGTTCGTCACCTGCCCTTTTCGTTATGAGCAGTTCTTC. It encodes CASSFGFVTCPFRYEQFF.

CDR3 protein: CASSEVRIDTQYF. CDR3 in DNA: TGTGCCAGCAGTGAAGTTCGTATAGATACGCAGTATTTT. The chain combines TRBV6-1 with TRBJ2-3, with D unclear. Germline lookup yields CDR1 MNHNS and CDR2 SASEGT. CDR3 length: 13 residues. V was pared by 1 base and J by 5 bases, with 7 bases between.

The chain uses TRBV28 and TRBJ1-3; D unresolved. This CDR3 is built from 16 residues. Between the trimmed V and J ends, which lost 10 bases and 3 bases, there was a span of 22 bases. Germline lookup yields CDR1 MDHEN and CDR2 SYDVKM. The CDR3 is CATVGFTGFLGNTIYF. CDR3 coding DNA: TGTGCCACGGTCGGGTTCACGGGGTTTCTTGGAAACACCATATATTTT.

The chain employs TRBV28 and TRBJ2-3, with a possible D match to TRBD2 (5 bases). This CDR3 comprises 17 residues. Germline V gene lookup returns CDR1 MDHEN and CDR2 SYDVKM. The V end was cut by 3 bases, the J end by 2 bases, with 18 bases between. Here the CDR3 reads CASSLTAGVRPTDTQYF. The CDR3, as DNA: TGTGCCAGCAGTTTGACGGCGGGCGTCAGACCCACAGATACGCAGTATTTT. Together with reference TRBV28 and TRBJ2-3, the CDR3 gives the full variable domain: DVKVTQSSRYLVKRTGEKVFLECVQDMDHENMFWYRQDPGLGLRLIYFSYDVKMKEKGDIPEGYSVSREKKERFSLILESASTNQTSMYLCASSLTAGVRPTDTQYFGPGTRLTVL.